This TCR beta chain was obtained from a study of T cells in Graves' hyperthyroidism and ophthalmopathy (dated by TCRdb to about 2019). Regarding the complete study: Peripheral blood was sampled at the time of initial diagnosis, prior to any treatment. To identify TCR V-J signatures that set the groups apart, the researchers used a discovery cohort of 90 to 100 patients, made up of 43 with Graves' ophthalmopathy and about 60 with stable Graves' hyperthyroidism. An independent validation cohort of under 20 hyperthyroidism patients and about 16 patients who later progressed to ophthalmopathy tested prospective prediction of ophthalmopathy. The 100 or so discovery patients were randomly split 7:3 into training and test sets. In addition, the study compared T-cell repertoires in thyroid tissue and in blood from a handful of Graves' hyperthyroidism patients. Following sampling, methimazole starting at 30 mg daily was given to hyperthyroidism patients, and high-dose intravenous methylprednisolone was given to ophthalmopathy patients. TCR Vbeta CDR3 sequencing of some 140 peripheral blood samples (over 40 ophthalmopathy, about 80 hyperthyroidism and around 17 progressor patients) is reported in the paper. The study at large found these results: During validation, the model predicted progression to ophthalmopathy a median of around 7 months ahead of onset, with around 65% sensitivity and around 72% specificity. Most expanded thyroid clonotypes (frequency above 0.001) were also found in blood, which suggests that blood repertoires may mirror thyroid immune responses. Sample size was not statistically predetermined, and investigators were not blinded to group allocation. Ophthalmopathy was separated from stable hyperthyroidism by a 13 V-J signature model, with about 88% sensitivity and approximately 84% specificity obtained in cross-validation and 80%/75% obtained in testing.

The TCR beta CDR3 regions were amplified from the RNA transcripts. The first round of RT-PCR for the TCR CDR3 was performed with the HTBI primer set and the Qiagen OneStep RT-PCR kit. Libraries were constructed in a second round of multiplex PCR, after which size selection and purification were performed. Libraries were sequenced paired-end with 100 bp reads on an Illumina HiSeq2000. The authors processed their data as follows. SOAPnuke was used to process the raw data, with reads discarded if the reads contained adapters or uncalled bases, had a mean Phred below 15, or lacked an exact constant-primer or identifier match. High-quality paired reads were merged with COPE v1.2.5, and unique nucleotide sequences were defined as clonotypes. MiTCR v1.1 was used to align the clonotypes against IMGT TRBV, TRBD and TRBJ reference segments. Only V-J combinations with frequency above 0.0001, covering about 99% of repertoires, were analysed. A TCS score was defined as the ratio of F50 (clonal expansion) to E x V (chaos), with BLOSUM62-based TCRdist applied between CDR3 peptides within each V-J. Welch's t-statistics and random forest reduced several hundred V-J features to roughly 13, which were used in a naive Bayes classifier (R e1071). TCRdb took the public reads, trimmed them with fastp at Q25, ran MiXCR for clone calling and kept in-frame beta chains. Entries that share a CDR3 protein sequence are merged under the most common genes and DNA. V and J calls and clone size were set by TCRdb, not the authors. The sample table contains fewer than 350,000 distinct CDR3 sequences; only one count was recorded for around 23% of them. The leading ten clones occupy around half of the sample.

V is pared back by 2 bases and J by 0 bases, with 3 bases lying between the germline termini. CDR1 is given as SGHTA and CDR2 as FQGTGA, both from the germline V gene. The CDR3 measures 13 amino acids from cysteine to phenylalanine. Only the CDR3 region is kept as DNA, spanning 39 bases read in frame from base 1. Stable Graves' hyperthyroidism was defined as no progression to ophthalmopathy during 18 months of follow-up. Hyperthyroidism patients were newly diagnosed, had a disease duration of under 2 months, and were aged 18 to 65 years. Exclusion was applied to patients with uncontrolled infections, other autoimmune diseases, pregnancy or lactation. Diagnoses relied on clinical symptoms, serum thyroxine and TRAb, thyroid ultrasound and orbital computed tomography. PBMCs were separated from roughly 9.3 ml of fresh peripheral blood using Ficoll-Paque density gradient centrifugation. Trizol reagent was used to extract total RNA, and RNA quality was then checked on an Agilent 2100 Bioanalyzer.

This clonotype was counted at least ten times. Its antigen is unknown. No clone much larger than this one lies a single base away; base qualities are absent. This clonotype was obtained from a woman in her forties or fifties with Graves' hyperthyroidism. The V gene is TRBV7-3 and the J gene is TRBJ2-3; the D gene identity is not certain. The sample consisted of blood. The nucleotide sequence is TGTGCCAGCAGCTTATTCAGCACAGATACGCAGTATTTT. Its protein product is CASSLFSTDTQYF. Reference TRBV7-3 and TRBJ2-3 proteins supply the regions before and after the CDR3; the full variable domain is: GAGVSQTPSNKVTEKGKYVELRCDPISGHTALYWYRQSLGQGPEFLIYFQGTGAADDSGLPNDRFFAVRPEGSVSTLKIQRTERGDSAVYLCASSLFSTDTQYFGPGTRLTVL.